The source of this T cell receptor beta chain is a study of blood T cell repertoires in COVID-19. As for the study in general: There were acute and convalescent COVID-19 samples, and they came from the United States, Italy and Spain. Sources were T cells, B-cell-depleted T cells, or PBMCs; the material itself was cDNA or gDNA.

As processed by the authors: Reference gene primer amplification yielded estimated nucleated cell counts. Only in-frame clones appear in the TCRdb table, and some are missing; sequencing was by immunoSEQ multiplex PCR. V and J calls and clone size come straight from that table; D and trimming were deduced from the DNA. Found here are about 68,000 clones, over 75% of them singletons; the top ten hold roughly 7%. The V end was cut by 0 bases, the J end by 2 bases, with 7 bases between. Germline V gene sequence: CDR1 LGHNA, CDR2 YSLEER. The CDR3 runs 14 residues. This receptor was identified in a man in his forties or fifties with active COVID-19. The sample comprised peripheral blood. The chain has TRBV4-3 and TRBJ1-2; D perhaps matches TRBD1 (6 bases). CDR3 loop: CASSQDQGNYGYTF. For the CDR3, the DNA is TGCGCCAGCAGCCAAGATCAGGGGAACTATGGCTACACCTTC.